The clone carrying this TCR beta chain was found a few times. The time point here: pre-sensitization, week 0. Specified treatment: therapeutic diphenylcyclopropenone sensitization with weekly scalp DPC. Alopecia patients between 18 and 70 years old and suitable for DPC were used as donors. The sample is drawn from a study of human T cells and chemical hapten exposure. Across the whole study: How much TCR each sample yielded varied, mostly because pooled library volumes differed slightly.

There are 16 residues in the CDR3. V lost 1 base to trimming and J lost 0 bases, with 10 bases between them. Germline V CDR1 and CDR2: KGHSH, LQKENI. TCRdb passed the RACE reads through MiXCR, listing each CDR3 protein once. The repertoire holds fewer than 350,000 distinct CDR3 sequences, with around 7.3% as singletons. The rearrangement uses TRBV18 and TRBJ2-4; D is unclear. The TCR was taken from a man aged 18 to 30 with alopecia areata. Some clones in this sample may be carry-over from other donors' samples. This material consisted of whole blood, taken in connection with sensitization to the hapten diphenylcyclopropenone (DPC). CDR3 bases: TGTGCCAGCTCACCACTGGCAGAACTAGCCAAAAACATTCAGTACTTC. Translating gives CASSPLAELAKNIQYF. Supplemented by reference TRBV18 and TRBJ2-4, the full variable domain reads NAGVMQNPRHLVRRRGQEARLRCSPMKGHSHVYWYRQLPEEGLKFMVYLQKENIIDESGMPKERFSAEFPKEGPSILRIQQVVRGDSAAYFCASSPLAELAKNIQYFGAGTRLSVL.